The 4 T cell receptor beta chains presented below share a single source sample, sequenced in a study of blood T cells in healthy people across ages. A second PCR of about 6 to 11 cycles used a sample-barcoded 5' primer and a J-beta primer mix. A single record per CDR3 protein comes from TCRdb applying MiXCR to the 5' RACE reads. The sample records about 900,000 distinct CDR3 sequences, approximately 65% being singletons. What was sequenced was blood. The receptors come from a man aged 25 to 40 in good health.

Turning to this clonotype: Germline and junction disagree at one end, which may indicate a read error. The rearrangement joins TRBV7-2 to TRBJ2-1, with 8 bases that match TRBD1. This CDR3 has 16 amino acids. Germline values: CDR1 SGHTA, CDR2 FQGNSA. The CDR3 loop reads CVSSLAGTGGYNEQFF. CDR3 in DNA: TGTGTCAGCAGCTTGGCCGGGACAGGCGGATACAATGAGCAGTTCTTC.

This clonotype showed up just a few times. The V gene is TRBV10-3, the J gene TRBJ1-2; 10 bases map to TRBD1. Losses at the gene ends were 3 bases for V and 5 bases for J; bases not matched to a gene: 3. The CDR3 loop spans 14 amino acids. Per germline, CDR1 ENHRY and CDR2 SYGVKD. The CDR3 here is CAISEGTGEYGYTF. Written as DNA, the CDR3 is TGTGCCATCAGTGAAGGGACAGGGGAATATGGCTACACCTTC.

J is TRBJ1-4 and V is TRBV6-5; 11 bases agree with TRBD1. The CDR3 runs to 13 residues. The germline V gene encodes CDR1 MNHEY and CDR2 SVGAGI. V trimming: 6 bases; J trimming: 11 bases; junction bases outside the gene matches: 5. The CDR3 sequence: CASRRDRGEKLFF. The CDR3 DNA reads as TGTGCCAGCAGACGGGACAGGGGGGAGAAACTGTTTTTT.

This chain links TRBV4-3 with TRBJ2-1; D is unresolved. Germline V gene sequence: CDR1 LGHNA, CDR2 YSLEER. Trimming left V 4 bases short and J 3 bases short, with 13 bases between. This CDR3 contains 15 residues. CDR3: CASSPKTPDYNEQFF. The CDR3 coding sequence is TGCGCCAGCAGCCCGAAAACCCCTGACTACAATGAGCAGTTCTTC.